The clone carrying this T cell receptor beta chain was seen only once. What it binds is not known. Germline V gene data show CDR1 as MNHEY and CDR2 as SMNVEV (reference sequence). This CDR3 region has 14 residues. V lost 2 bases and J 3 bases, leaving 10 bases between the germline ends. TCR beta libraries were prepared from cDNA with unique molecular identifiers. Yield was roughly 0.5 million cDNA molecules from approximately 0.91 to 9.4 million T cells. TCRdb independently ran MiXCR on the PCR reads; one entry per CDR3 protein. The table lists fewer than 850,000 distinct CDR3 sequences, approximately 44% of them singletons, with roughly 5.2% in the top ten. This entry belongs to a study of post-analysis software for immune sequencing data. On the study more broadly: In terms of disease course, relapsing-remitting, secondary progressive and progressive-relapsing multiple sclerosis were included.

Study-level points and caveats: Controls had significantly higher normalized Chao1 diversity than multiple sclerosis patients. F measure grouped same-batch samples tightly together. In patients, TRBV5-6, TRBV5-1 and TRBV20-1 belonged to 4 or 5 TRBV segments found more frequently than in controls.

The material sequenced was blood. This chain joins TRBV27 and TRBJ1-1, with a tentative D call TRBD1 (5 bases). The TCR was taken from a girl aged 5-17 years with multiple sclerosis. The CDR3 loop is CASSLERGDTEAFF. In DNA form, the CDR3 reads TGTGCCAGCAGTTTAGAACGGGGGGACACTGAAGCTTTCTTT.